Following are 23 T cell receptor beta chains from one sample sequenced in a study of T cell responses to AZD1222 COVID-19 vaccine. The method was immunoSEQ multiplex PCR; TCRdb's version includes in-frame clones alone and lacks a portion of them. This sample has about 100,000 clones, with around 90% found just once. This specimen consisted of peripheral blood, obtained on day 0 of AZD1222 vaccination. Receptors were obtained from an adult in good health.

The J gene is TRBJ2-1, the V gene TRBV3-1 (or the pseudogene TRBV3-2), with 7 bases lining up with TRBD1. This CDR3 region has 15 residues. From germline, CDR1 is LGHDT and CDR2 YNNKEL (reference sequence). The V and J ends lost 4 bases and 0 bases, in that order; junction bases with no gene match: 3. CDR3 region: CASSPTGNSYNEQFF. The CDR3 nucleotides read TGTGCCAGCAGCCCGACAGGGAACTCCTACAATGAGCAGTTCTTC.

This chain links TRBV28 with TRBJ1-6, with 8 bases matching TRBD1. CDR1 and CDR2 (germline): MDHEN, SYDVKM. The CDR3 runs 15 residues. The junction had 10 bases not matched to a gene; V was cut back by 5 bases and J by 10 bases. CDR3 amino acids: CASSQRAGGQSPLHF. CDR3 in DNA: TGTGCCAGCAGTCAGCGCGCAGGGGGCCAATCACCCCTCCACTTT.

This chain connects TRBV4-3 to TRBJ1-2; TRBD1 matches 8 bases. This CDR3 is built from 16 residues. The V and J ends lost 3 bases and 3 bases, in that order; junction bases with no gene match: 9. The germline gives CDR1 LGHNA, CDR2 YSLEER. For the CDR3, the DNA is TGCGCCAGCAGCCACGGGACAGGTTACGATTACTATGGCTACACCTTC. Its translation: CASSHGTGYDYYGYTF.

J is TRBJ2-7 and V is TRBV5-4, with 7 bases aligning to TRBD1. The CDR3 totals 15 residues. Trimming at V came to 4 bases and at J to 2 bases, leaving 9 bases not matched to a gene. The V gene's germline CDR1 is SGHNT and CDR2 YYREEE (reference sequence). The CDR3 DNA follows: TGTGCCAGCAGCACGAAGGGGACAGCGACCTACGAGCAGTACTTC. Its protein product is CASSTKGTATYEQYF.

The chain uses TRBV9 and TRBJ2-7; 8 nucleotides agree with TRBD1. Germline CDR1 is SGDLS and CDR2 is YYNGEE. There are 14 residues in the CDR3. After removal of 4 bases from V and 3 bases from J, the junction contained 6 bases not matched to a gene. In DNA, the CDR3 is TGTGCCAGCAGCTTATCCGGGACAGGCTACGAGCAGTACTTC. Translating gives CASSLSGTGYEQYF.

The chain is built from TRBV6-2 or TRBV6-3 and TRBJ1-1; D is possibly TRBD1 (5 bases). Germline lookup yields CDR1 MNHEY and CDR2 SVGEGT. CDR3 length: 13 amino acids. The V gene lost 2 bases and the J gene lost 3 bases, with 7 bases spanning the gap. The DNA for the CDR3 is TGTGCCAGCAGTTACAGGGGAGACACTGAAGCTTTCTTT. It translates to CASSYRGDTEAFF.

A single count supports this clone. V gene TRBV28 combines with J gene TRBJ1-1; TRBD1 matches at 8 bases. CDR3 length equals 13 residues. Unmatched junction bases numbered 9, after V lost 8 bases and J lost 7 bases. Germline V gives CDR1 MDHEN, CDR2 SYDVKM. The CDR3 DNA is TGTGCCAGCGATAATAGACAGGGGCGTGAAGCTTTCTTT. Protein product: CASDNRQGREAFF.

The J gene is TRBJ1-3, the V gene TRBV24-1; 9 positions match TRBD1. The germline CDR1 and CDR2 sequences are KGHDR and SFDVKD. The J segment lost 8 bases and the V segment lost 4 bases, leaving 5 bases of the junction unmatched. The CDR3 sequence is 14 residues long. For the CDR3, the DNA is TGTGCCACCAGTGACCCGGGACAGGGAGACACCATATATTTT. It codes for CATSDPGQGDTIYF.

Here the CDR3 DNA reads TGTGCCAGCAGTCGCGAAGGGACTAGCGGGCCCCAGGCGCAGTTCTTC. Translation: CASSREGTSGPQAQFF. The chain uses TRBV2 and TRBJ2-1, with 12 positions matching TRBD2. The CDR3 has 16 amino acids. Per germline, CDR1 SNHLY and CDR2 FYNNEI. J gave up 12 bases and V 5 bases, and 14 bases lay outside the gene matches.

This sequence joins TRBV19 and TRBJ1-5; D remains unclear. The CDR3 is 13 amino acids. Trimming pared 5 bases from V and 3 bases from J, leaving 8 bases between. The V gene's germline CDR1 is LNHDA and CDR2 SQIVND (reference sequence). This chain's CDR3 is CASSLLDNQPQHF. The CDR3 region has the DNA TGTGCCAGTAGTTTATTAGACAATCAGCCCCAGCATTTT. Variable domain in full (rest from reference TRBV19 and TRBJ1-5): DGGITQSPKYLFRKEGQNVTLSCEQNLNHDAMYWYRQDPGQGLRLIYYSQIVNDFQKGDIAEGYSVSREKKESFPLTVTSAQKNPTAFYLCASSLLDNQPQHFGDGTRLSIL.

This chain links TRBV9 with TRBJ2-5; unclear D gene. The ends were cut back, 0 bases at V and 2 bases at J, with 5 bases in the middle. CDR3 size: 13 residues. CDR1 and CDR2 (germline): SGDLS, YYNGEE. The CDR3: CASSVEDQETQYF. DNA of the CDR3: TGTGCCAGCAGCGTAGAGGATCAAGAGACCCAGTACTTC.

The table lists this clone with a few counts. This CDR3 reads CASSPGRYYEQYF. The CDR3 bases are TGTGCCAGCAGTCCGGGGCGTTACTACGAGCAGTACTTC. The J gene is TRBJ2-7, the V gene TRBV6-2 or TRBV6-3, with D tentatively TRBD1 or TRBD2 (5 bases each). Germline-derived CDR1 and CDR2 are MNHEY and SVGEGT. V lost 5 bases to trimming and J lost 3 bases, with 11 bases between them. This CDR3 spans 13 amino acids.

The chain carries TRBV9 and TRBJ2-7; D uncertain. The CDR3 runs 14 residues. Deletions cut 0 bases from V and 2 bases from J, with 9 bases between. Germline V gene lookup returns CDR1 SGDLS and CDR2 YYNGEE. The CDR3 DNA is TGTGCCAGCAGCGTAGAGGACGGTCCCTACGAGCAGTACTTC. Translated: CASSVEDGPYEQYF.

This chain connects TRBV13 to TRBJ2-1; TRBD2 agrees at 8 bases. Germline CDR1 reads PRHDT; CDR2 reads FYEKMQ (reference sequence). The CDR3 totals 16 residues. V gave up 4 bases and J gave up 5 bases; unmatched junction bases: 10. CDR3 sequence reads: CASSSDLAGRNNEQFF. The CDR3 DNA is TGTGCCAGCAGCTCCGATTTAGCGGGACGAAACAATGAGCAGTTCTTC.

CDR3: CASSEGTAHNYGYTF. DNA for the CDR3: TGTGCCAGCAGTGAAGGGACGGCTCATAACTATGGCTACACCTTC. This rearrangement joins TRBV2 to TRBJ1-2; D remains ambiguous. Trimming took 1 base from V and 1 from J, leaving 10 bases between them. The CDR3 has 15 residues. Germline loops: CDR1 SNHLY, CDR2 FYNNEI.

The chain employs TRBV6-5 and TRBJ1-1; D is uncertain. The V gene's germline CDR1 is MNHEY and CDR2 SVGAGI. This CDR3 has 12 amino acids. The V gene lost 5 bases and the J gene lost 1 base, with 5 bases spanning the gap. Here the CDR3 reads CASSQQNTEAFF. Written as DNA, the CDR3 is TGTGCCAGCAGTCAGCAGAACACTGAAGCTTTCTTT.

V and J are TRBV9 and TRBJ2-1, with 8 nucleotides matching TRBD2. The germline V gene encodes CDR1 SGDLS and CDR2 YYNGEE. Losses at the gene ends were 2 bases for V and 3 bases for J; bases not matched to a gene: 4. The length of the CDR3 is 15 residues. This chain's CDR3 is CASSVGTRYYNEQFF. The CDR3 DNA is TGTGCCAGCAGCGTCGGGACTAGATACTACAATGAGCAGTTCTTC.

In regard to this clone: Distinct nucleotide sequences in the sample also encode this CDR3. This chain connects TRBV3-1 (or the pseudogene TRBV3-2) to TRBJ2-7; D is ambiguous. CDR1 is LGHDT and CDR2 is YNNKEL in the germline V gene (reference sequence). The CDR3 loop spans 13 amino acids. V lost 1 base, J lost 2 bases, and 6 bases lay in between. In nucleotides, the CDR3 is TGTGCCAGCAGCCAAGGGCAGGCCTACGAGCAGTACTTC. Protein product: CASSQGQAYEQYF.

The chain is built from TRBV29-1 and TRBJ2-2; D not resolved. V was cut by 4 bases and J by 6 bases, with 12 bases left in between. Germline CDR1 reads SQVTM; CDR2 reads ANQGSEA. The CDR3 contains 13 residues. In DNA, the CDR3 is TGCAGCGTTGGGGCTAGGGTCTCCGGGGAGCTGTTTTTT. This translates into CSVGARVSGELFF.

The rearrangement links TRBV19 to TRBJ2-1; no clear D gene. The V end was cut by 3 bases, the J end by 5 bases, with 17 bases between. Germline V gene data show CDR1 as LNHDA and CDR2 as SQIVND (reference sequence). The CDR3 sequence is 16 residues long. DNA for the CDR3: TGTGCCAGTAGTATCGCGACCCGCGGAGAAAACAATGAGCAGTTCTTC. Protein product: CASSIATRGENNEQFF.

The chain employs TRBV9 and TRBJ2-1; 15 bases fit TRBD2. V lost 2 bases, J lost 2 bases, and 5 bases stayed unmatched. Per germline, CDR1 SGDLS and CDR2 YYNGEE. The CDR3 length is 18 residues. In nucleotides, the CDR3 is TGTGCCAGCAGCGTCGGACTAGCGGGAGGGCCTCCCTACAATGAGCAGTTCTTC. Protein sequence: CASSVGLAGGPPYNEQFF.

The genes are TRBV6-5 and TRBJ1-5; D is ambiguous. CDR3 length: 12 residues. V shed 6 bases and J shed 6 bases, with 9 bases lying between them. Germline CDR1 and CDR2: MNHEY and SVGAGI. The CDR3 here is CASRVPGQPQHF. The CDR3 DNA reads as TGTGCCAGCAGAGTCCCGGGTCAGCCCCAGCATTTT.

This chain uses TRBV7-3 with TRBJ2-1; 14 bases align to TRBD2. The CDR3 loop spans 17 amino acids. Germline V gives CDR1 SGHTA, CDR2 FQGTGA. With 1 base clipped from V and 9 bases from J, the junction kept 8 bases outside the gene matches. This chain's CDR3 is CASSLKAPGLAGAEQFF. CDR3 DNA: TGTGCCAGCAGCTTAAAGGCGCCGGGACTAGCGGGAGCTGAGCAGTTCTTC.